This T cell receptor beta chain was captured by sequencing in a study of T cell changes during pregnancy in multiple sclerosis (dated by TCRdb to about 2019). For context, the study as a whole: The study examined how the T cell repertoire changed over the course of pregnancy in women with multiple sclerosis.

The library was obtained by the immunoSEQ multiplex PCR assay. Entries here come from immuneACCESS through TCRdb and include only in-frame sequences with V and J called. Some clones fail to appear in such tables; in the studies checked, an unresolved V gene covers under half of the shortfall, and the cause of the remainder is unknown. The sample table shows 36,000 or so clones, and around nine tenths are seen once. Of the sample, roughly 0.56% falls within the top ten clones. Via the germline V gene, CDR1 is MDHEN and CDR2 SYDVKM. The CDR3, from cysteine to phenylalanine, totals 13 residues. Only the CDR3 DNA stays, 39 bases, in frame from base 1. Relative to germline, V is missing 8 bases and J is missing 2 bases, with 4 bases of the junction outside any gene match. A word on this clone: The antigen it recognizes is unknown. Base qualities are not at hand, and no much larger clone is one base apart.

This TCR derives from a female donor with multiple sclerosis, enrolled in a pregnancy study. This material consisted of CD4+ T cells from peripheral blood mononuclear cells, taken in the first trimester of pregnancy. The chain couples TRBV28 to TRBJ2-5; 8 central bases correspond to TRBD2. CDR3 protein: CASSGGAQETQYF. The sequence in DNA is TGTGCCAGCTCCGGGGGGGCGCAAGAGACCCAGTACTTC. The full variable domain, with segments outside the CDR3 supplied by the reference TRBV28 and TRBJ2-5 proteins, appears as DVKVTQSSRYLVKRTGEKVFLECVQDMDHENMFWYRQDPGLGLRLIYFSYDVKMKEKGDIPEGYSVSREKKERFSLILESASTNQTSMYLCASSGGAQETQYFGPGTRLLVL.